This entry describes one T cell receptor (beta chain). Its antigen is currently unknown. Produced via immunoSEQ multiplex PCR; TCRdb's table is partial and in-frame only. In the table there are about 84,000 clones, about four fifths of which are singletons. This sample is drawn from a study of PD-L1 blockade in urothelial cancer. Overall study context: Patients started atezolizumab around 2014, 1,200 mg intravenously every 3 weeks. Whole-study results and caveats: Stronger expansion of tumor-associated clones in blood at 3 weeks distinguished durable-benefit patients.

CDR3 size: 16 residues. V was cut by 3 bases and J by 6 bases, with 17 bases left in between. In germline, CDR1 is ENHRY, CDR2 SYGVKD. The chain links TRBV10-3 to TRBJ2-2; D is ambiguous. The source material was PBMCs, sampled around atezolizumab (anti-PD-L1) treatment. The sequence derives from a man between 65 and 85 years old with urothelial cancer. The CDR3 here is CAISDSRRHGAGELFF. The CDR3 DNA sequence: TGTGCCATCAGTGACTCAAGAAGACACGGTGCCGGGGAGCTGTTTTTT.